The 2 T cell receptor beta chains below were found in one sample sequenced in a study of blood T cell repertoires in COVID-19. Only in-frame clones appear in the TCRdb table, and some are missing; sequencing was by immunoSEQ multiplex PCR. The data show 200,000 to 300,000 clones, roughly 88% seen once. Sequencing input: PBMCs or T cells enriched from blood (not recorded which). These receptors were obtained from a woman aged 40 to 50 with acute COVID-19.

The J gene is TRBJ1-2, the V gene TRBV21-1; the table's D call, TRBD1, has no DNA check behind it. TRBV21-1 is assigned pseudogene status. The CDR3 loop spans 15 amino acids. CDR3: CASSKLPRGRRGYTF. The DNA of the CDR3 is TGTGCCAGCAGCAAATTGCCCAGGGGGCGACGTGGCTACACCTTC.

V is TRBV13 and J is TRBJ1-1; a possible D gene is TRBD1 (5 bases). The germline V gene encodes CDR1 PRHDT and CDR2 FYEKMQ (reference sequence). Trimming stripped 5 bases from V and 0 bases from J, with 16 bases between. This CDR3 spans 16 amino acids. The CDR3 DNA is TGTGCCAGCAGCCCGAGACAGAGCCCCATGAACACTGAAGCTTTCTTT. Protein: CASSPRQSPMNTEAFF. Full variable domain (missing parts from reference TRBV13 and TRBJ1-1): AAGVIQSPRHLIKEKRETATLKCYPIPRHDTVYWYQQGPGQDPQFLISFYEKMQSDKGSIPDRFSAQQFSDYHSELNMSSLELGDSALYFCASSPRQSPMNTEAFFGQGTRLTVV.